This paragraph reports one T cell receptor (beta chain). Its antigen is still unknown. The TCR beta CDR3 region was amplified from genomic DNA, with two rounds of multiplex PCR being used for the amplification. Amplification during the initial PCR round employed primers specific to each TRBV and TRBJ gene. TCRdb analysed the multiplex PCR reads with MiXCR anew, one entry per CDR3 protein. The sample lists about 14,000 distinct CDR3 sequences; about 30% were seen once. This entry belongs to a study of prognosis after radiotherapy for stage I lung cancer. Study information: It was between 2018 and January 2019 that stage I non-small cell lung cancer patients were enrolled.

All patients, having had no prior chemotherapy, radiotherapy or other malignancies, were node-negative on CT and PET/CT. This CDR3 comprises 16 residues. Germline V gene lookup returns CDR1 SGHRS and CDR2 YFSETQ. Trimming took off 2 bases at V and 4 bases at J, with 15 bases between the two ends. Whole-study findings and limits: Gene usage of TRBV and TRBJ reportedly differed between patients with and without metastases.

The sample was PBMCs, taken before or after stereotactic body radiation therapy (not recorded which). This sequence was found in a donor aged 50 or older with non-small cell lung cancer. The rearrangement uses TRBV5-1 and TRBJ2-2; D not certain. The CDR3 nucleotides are TGCGCCAGCAGCTTTTCGGCAGTGGAAATCACCGGGGAGCTGTTTTTT. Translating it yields CASSFSAVEITGELFF.